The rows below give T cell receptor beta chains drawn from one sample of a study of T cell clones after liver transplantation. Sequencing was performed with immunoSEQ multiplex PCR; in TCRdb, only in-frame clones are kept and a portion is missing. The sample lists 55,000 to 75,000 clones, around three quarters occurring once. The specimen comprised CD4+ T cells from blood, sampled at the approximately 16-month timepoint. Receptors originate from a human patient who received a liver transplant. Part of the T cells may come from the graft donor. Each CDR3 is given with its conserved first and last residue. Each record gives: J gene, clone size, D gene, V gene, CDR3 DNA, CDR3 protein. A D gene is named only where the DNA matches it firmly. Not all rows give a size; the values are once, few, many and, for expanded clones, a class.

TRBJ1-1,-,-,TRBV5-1,TGCGCCAGCAGCTTGGCAACAGTTTACAACACTGAAGCTTTCTTT,CASSLATVYNTEAFF
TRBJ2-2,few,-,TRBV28,TGTGCCAGCAGTTCCTTGATGAACACCGGGGAGCTGTTTTTT,CASSSLMNTGELFF
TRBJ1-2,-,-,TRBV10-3,TGTGCCATCAGTGTAGACAGGAACTATGGCTACACCTTC,CAISVDRNYGYTF
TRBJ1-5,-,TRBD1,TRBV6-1,TGTGCCAGCAGTGGGAGACCGGGACAGAGTTATAGCAATCAGCCCCAGCATTTT,CASSGRPGQSYSNQPQHF
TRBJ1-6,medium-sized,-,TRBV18,TGTGCCAGCTCACCAAGGGGAGATAATTCACCCCTCCACTTT,CASSPRGDNSPLHF
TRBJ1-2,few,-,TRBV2,TGTGCCTCCGGAGACAACTATGGCTACACCTTC,CASGDNYGYTF
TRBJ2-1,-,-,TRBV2,TGTGCCAGCTCGTTCGATGAGCAGTTCTTC,CASSFDEQFF
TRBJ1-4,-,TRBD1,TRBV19,TGTGCCAGTAGCAGACAGGGCCCGAATGAAAAACTGTTTTTT,CASSRQGPNEKLFF
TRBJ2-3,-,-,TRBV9,TGTGCCAGCAGCGTGGACCCGGGAGTAACAGATACGCAGTATTTT,CASSVDPGVTDTQYF
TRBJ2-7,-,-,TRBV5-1,TGCGCCAGCAGCCTCGGGACCGCGTCCTACGAGCAGTACTTC,CASSLGTASYEQYF
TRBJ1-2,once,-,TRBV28,TGTGCCAGCAGTTCAGATGGCTACACCTTC,CASSSDGYTF
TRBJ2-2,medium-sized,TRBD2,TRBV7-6,TGTGCCAGCAGCTTAAAGCGGGGGCCCTCCGGGGAGCTGTTTTTT,CASSLKRGPSGELFF
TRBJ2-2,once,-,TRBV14,TGTGCCAGCAGCAGACGACGTGGCACCGGGGAGCTGTTTTTT,CASSRRRGTGELFF
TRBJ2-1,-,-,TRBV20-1,TGCAGTGCTAGAGATAATGAGCAGTTCTTC,CSARDNEQFF
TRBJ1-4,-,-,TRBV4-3,TGCGCCAGCAGCCAGACGGACAAAAATGAAAAACTGTTTTTT,CASSQTDKNEKLFF
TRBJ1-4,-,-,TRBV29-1,TGCAGCGTCGGGACACGTAGTGAAAAACTGTTTTTT,CSVGTRSEKLFF
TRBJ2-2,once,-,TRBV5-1,TGCGCCAGCAGTCGGGTCACAGACGCGAACACCGGGGAGCTGTTTTTT,CASSRVTDANTGELFF
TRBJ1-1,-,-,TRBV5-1,TGCGCCAGTTCCGGACAGTTTTCAACTGAAGCTTTCTTT,CASSGQFSTEAFF
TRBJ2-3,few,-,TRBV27,TGTGCCAGCAGGACTAGCACAGATACGCAGTATTTT,CASRTSTDTQYF
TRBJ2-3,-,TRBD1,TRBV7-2,TGTGCCAGCACCGTAACAGGGGTTGACACAGATACGCAGTATTTT,CASTVTGVDTDTQYF
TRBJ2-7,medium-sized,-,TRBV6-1,TGTGCCACCGAGGCGTCGAGACAGACCATTTCCGAGCAGTACTTC,CATEASRQTISEQYF
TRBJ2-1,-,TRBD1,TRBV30,TGTGCCTGGTCCCTATGGGGACAGGGCCTCAATGAGCAGTTCTTC,CAWSLWGQGLNEQFF
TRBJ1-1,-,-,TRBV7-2,TGTGCCAGCAGCATTACCGCAGGGTTAAAAGGCACTGAAGCTTTCTTT,CASSITAGLKGTEAFF
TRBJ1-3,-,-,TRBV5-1,TGCGCCAGCAGATCCGGACAGATCTCTGGAAACACCATATATTTT,CASRSGQISGNTIYF
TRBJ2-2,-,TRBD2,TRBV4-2,TGTGCCAGCAGCCTTCCTAGCGGGAGCACCGGGGAGCTGTTTTTT,CASSLPSGSTGELFF
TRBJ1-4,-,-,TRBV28,TGTGCCAGCAGTTTCTACAGGAATGAAAAACTGTTTTTT,CASSFYRNEKLFF
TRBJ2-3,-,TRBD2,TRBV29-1,TGCAGCGTTGAAAAAGGACTAGCGGGAGTGGATACGCAGTATTTT,CSVEKGLAGVDTQYF
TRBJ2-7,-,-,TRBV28,TGTGCCACCTCTCTAGTGGACGGTTCATACGAGCAGTACTTC,CATSLVDGSYEQYF
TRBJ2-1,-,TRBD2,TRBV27,TGTGCCAGCAGTCCCTTGGCGGGGGGGCGGGATGAGCAGTTCTTC,CASSPLAGGRDEQFF
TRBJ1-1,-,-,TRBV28,TGTGCCAGCAGCCCACCACAGGGAGCGAAAGCTTTCTTT,CASSPPQGAKAFF
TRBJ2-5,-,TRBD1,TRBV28,TGTGCCAGCAGTTCCCCCCGGGACAGGTATCAAGAGACCCAGTACTTC,CASSSPRDRYQETQYF
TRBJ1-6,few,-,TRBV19,TGTGCCAGCAGCCATGAGAATTCACCCCTCCACTTT,CASSHENSPLHF
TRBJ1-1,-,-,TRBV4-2,TGTGCCAGCAGCCGACCCTCGGGCGGAGGTACTGAAGCTTTCTTT,CASSRPSGGGTEAFF
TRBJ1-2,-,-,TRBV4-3,TGCGCCAGCAGCCAAGAGGCAGGGTCCTATGGCTACACCTTC,CASSQEAGSYGYTF
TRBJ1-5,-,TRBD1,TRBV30,TGTGCCTGGGGAGCAGGGGGTGGAGGCCAGCCCCAGCATTTT,CAWGAGGGGQPQHF
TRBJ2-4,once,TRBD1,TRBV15,TGTGCCACCAGCAGAGATAGGGGGACAGGGGGCCTCCCAACCCTAGCCAAAAACATTCAGTACTTC,CATSRDRGTGGLPTLAKNIQYF
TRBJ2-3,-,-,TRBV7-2,TGTGCCAGCAGCCACGCCGTTAGGGGAACGACAGATACGCAGTATTTT,CASSHAVRGTTDTQYF
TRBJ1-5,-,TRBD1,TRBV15,TGTGCCACCAGCAGAGATCCGTGGACAGGGGGCGGCAATCAGCCCCAGCATTTT,CATSRDPWTGGGNQPQHF
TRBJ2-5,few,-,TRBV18,TGTGCCAGCTCACCTGGGGACCGGGAGACCCAGTACTTC,CASSPGDRETQYF
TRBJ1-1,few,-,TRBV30,TGTGCCTGGAGTGTACAATCGTGGGCTTTCTTT,CAWSVQSWAFF
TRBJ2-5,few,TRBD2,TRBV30,TGTGCCTGGAGTGCGGGGGGGCTCGGAGAGACCCAGTACTTC,CAWSAGGLGETQYF
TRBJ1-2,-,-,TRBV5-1,TGCGCCAGCAGCTTGGGGGGGGGCAACTTCTATGGCTACACCTTC,CASSLGGGNFYGYTF
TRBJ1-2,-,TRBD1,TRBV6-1,TGTGCCAGCAGTGTAGGGACAGGGAACTATGGCTACACCTTC,CASSVGTGNYGYTF
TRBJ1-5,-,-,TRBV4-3,TGCGCCAGCAGCCTTAACACGGGCAATCAGCCCCAGCATTTT,CASSLNTGNQPQHF
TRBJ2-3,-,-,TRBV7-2,TGTGCCAGCAGCTCAGGGGAGTCCGATACGCAGTATTTT,CASSSGESDTQYF
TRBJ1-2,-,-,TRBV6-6,TGTGCCAGCAGTTACTCGCATACCCCGGACTATGGCTACACCTTC,CASSYSHTPDYGYTF
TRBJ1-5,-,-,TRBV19,TGTGCCAGTAGTTTTATGGGGGCACGGAGTAATCAGCCCCAGCATTTT,CASSFMGARSNQPQHF
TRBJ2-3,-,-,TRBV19,TGTGCCAGTAGTATCGTCACAGGGGACTTTGATACGCAGTATTTT,CASSIVTGDFDTQYF